Reported below is one TCR beta chain. Germline lookup yields CDR1 MNHEY and CDR2 SMNVEV (reference sequence). The CDR3 totals 14 residues. Trimming removed 5 bases from V and 3 bases from J, with 13 bases in between. Treatment indicated: over 15 received Ad26.COV2.S at low or high dose, single or two shots; a few received placebo; per-sample allocation not given. Following the first vaccine or placebo injection, samples were taken on day 63. Its platform was an Ad26 vector, and its expressed antigen was Wuhan-strain SARS-CoV-2 spike. Here immunoSEQ multiplex PCR was the method, and the copy in TCRdb shows in-frame clones only, minus some. The sample lists about 420,000 clones, 85% to 90% occurring once. These data come from a study of Ad26.COV2.S vaccination and SARS-CoV-2 variants. Study summary: This donor came from the COV1001 trial of Ad26.COV2.S.

The sample was peripheral blood, taken in a trial of Ad26.COV2.S vaccine versus placebo. This rearrangement joins TRBV27 to TRBJ1-2; possibly TRBD1 for D (5 bases). The receptor was derived from a person aged 18-60 years who received the Ad26.COV2.S COVID-19 vaccine or a placebo. The CDR3 loop is CASSLRREDYGYTF. The CDR3 nucleotides are TGTGCCAGCAGTCTGCGCAGGGAAGACTATGGCTACACCTTC.